The 30 T cell receptor beta chains given below trace back to one sample, sequenced in a study of long-term antiretroviral therapy in people with HIV. An immunoSEQ assay, version v3.0, was performed at survey level. Sequenced by immunoSEQ multiplex PCR; TCRdb stores in-frame clones only, minus some. The data show tens of thousands of clones, with approximately 80% seen just once and 9% to 15% held by the top ten. The material sequenced was unsorted PBMCs, taken 1.6 years after starting antiretroviral therapy. The source is a man in his forties or fifties with HIV.

The chain recombines TRBV30 with TRBJ1-5, with D perhaps matching TRBD1 (5 bases). This CDR3 comprises 16 residues. Germline CDR1 and CDR2: GTSNPN and SVGIG (reference sequence). V was cut by 2 bases and J by 1 base, with 15 bases left in between. The CDR3 here is CAWSRIIGGSNQPQHF. DNA of the CDR3: TGTGCCTGGAGTAGGATCATCGGGGGAAGCAATCAGCCCCAGCATTTT.

V is TRBV5-4 and J is TRBJ1-6, with D uncertain. The CDR3 spans 13 residues. The germline V gene has CDR1 SGHNT and CDR2 YYREEE (reference sequence). V dropped 0 bases and J dropped 6 bases, with 4 bases sitting between them. DNA for the CDR3: TGTGCCAGCAGCTTGGTGCCTAATTCACCCCTCCACTTT. Translating it yields CASSLVPNSPLHF. The variable domain in full, with the rest retrieved from reference TRBV5-4 and TRBJ1-6, is ETGVTQSPTHLIKTRGQQVTLRCSSQSGHNTVSWYQQALGQGPQFIFQYYREEENGRGNFPPRFSGLQFPNYSSELNVNALELDDSALYLCASSLVPNSPLHFGNGTRLTVT.

The V call is TRBV5-1, the J call TRBJ2-7; 9 nucleotides agree with TRBD1. CDR1 is SGHRS and CDR2 is YFSETQ in the germline V gene. V dropped 0 bases and J dropped 5; count of bases not matched to a gene: 6. CDR3 length: 15 residues. The CDR3 bases are TGCGCCAGCAGCTTGGTGGGACAGGGTCACAACGAGCAGTACTTC. Its protein product is CASSLVGQGHNEQYF.

The chain recombines TRBV5-1 with TRBJ2-1, with 9 bases fitting TRBD2. The CDR3 runs 17 residues. The V gene's germline CDR1 is SGHRS and CDR2 YFSETQ. The V segment lost 1 base and the J segment 4 bases; nucleotides outside the gene matches: 9. CDR3 region: CASSLKVTSGPYNEQFF. The CDR3 DNA reads TGCGCCAGCAGCTTGAAAGTCACTAGCGGGCCTTACAATGAGCAGTTCTTC.

V gene TRBV2 combines with J gene TRBJ2-1; TRBD2 matches at 11 bases. The CDR3 is 15 amino acids. The ends lost 1 base at V and 10 bases at J; junction bases unmatched: 6. The germline gives CDR1 SNHLY, CDR2 FYNNEI. The CDR3 region is CASSEVAGGPNEQFF. The CDR3 coding sequence is TGTGCCAGCAGTGAAGTAGCGGGGGGGCCAAACGAGCAGTTCTTC.

The rearrangement uses TRBV2 and TRBJ2-1; the D gene is possibly TRBD2 (6 bases). The germline V gene encodes CDR1 SNHLY and CDR2 FYNNEI. The V and J ends lost 3 bases and 4 bases respectively, with 10 bases between them. This CDR3 is built from 14 residues. As DNA, the CDR3 is TGTGCCAGCAGTGACGCAGGGAGGTACAATGAGCAGTTCTTC. Residues: CASSDAGRYNEQFF.

The rearrangement uses TRBV4-2 and TRBJ2-3; D is uncertain. This CDR3 has 15 residues. V shed 4 bases and J shed 5 bases, with 16 bases lying between them. The germline V gene encodes CDR1 LGHNA and CDR2 YNFKEQ. CDR3 region: CASSRTVGTLDTQYF. CDR3 DNA sequence: TGTGCCAGCAGCCGGACCGTCGGAACTTTAGATACGCAGTATTTT.

The chain combines TRBV19 with TRBJ2-1; 7 nucleotides line up with TRBD1. The ends lost 1 base at V and 12 bases at J; junction bases unmatched: 6. The germline V gene has CDR1 LNHDA and CDR2 SQIVND (reference sequence). The CDR3 consists of 13 residues. The CDR3: CASSIARGSSQFF. CDR3 in DNA: TGTGCCAGTAGTATAGCCAGGGGGAGCTCGCAGTTCTTC.

This clone was picked up a small number of times. This chain connects TRBV2 to TRBJ1-5, with D hard to call. The CDR3 has 14 residues. Trimming pared 5 bases from V and 0 bases from J, leaving 8 bases between. CDR1 SNHLY and CDR2 FYNNEI come from the germline V gene. The CDR3 sequence: CASSSSDSNQPQHF. CDR3 nucleotide sequence: TGTGCCAGCAGTTCATCTGATAGCAATCAGCCCCAGCATTTT.

The chain joins TRBV10-2 to TRBJ2-7; D possibly matches TRBD1 or TRBD2 (6 bases each). Trimming removed 0 bases at V and 5 bases at J, with 14 bases between. The CDR3 has 15 residues. Germline loops: CDR1 WSHSY, CDR2 SAAADI. The CDR3 DNA is TGCGCCAGCAGTGAGTCAAGGGGGGTGGGTGACGAGCAGTACTTC. This codes for CASSESRGVGDEQYF.

This sequence joins TRBV20-1 and TRBJ1-3; no definite D call. There are 11 residues in the CDR3. The germline CDR1 and CDR2 sequences are DFQATT and SNEGSKA (reference sequence). V was cut by 7 bases and J by 7 bases, with 11 bases left in between. CDR3 loop: CSVPIRNTIYF. CDR3 in DNA: TGCAGTGTCCCAATCCGGAACACCATATATTTT.

The J gene is TRBJ1-1, the V gene TRBV28; 8 bases fit TRBD1. There are 15 residues in the CDR3. Germline CDR1 and CDR2: MDHEN and SYDVKM. V lost 3 bases to trimming and J lost 3 bases; unmatched junction nucleotides: 6. CDR3 loop: CASSLEHRGYTEAFF. The DNA of the CDR3 is TGTGCCAGCAGTTTGGAGCACAGGGGGTACACTGAAGCTTTCTTT.

This clone occurred once. The DNA for the CDR3 is TGTGCCAGTAGTATAGTCTCCCGGGACAGAATCAATCAGCCCCAGCATTTT. This encodes CASSIVSRDRINQPQHF. The V call is TRBV19, the J call TRBJ1-5; 7 nucleotides agree with TRBD1. There are 17 residues in the CDR3. CDR1 is LNHDA and CDR2 is SQIVND in the germline V gene (reference sequence). V shed 1 base and J 3 bases; nucleotides not matched to a gene: 9.

The J gene is TRBJ2-3, the V gene TRBV2; TRBD2 matches 14 bases. The germline V gene encodes CDR1 SNHLY and CDR2 FYNNEI. The CDR3 loop spans 17 amino acids. The trim removed 3 bases at V and 3 bases at J, leaving 5 bases unmatched. CDR3 region: CASSDPRTSGRTDTQYF. In nucleotides, the CDR3 is TGTGCCAGCAGTGACCCTCGGACTAGCGGGAGGACAGATACGCAGTATTTT.

The chain uses TRBV19 and TRBJ2-3; TRBD2 matches 9 bases. Germline CDR1 is LNHDA and CDR2 is SQIVND (reference sequence). The CDR3 extends over 15 amino acids. After removal of 7 bases from V and 3 bases from J, the junction contained 8 bases not matched to a gene. The CDR3 DNA reads as TGTGCCAGTACCATGTCGAGCGGGGGGACAGATACGCAGTATTTT. It encodes CASTMSSGGTDTQYF.

The chain couples TRBV19 to TRBJ1-1; a weak D match, TRBD1 (5 bases). The CDR3 has 15 residues. The V end was cut by 3 bases, the J end by 2 bases, with 13 bases between. Per the germline V gene, CDR1 is LNHDA and CDR2 is SQIVND (reference sequence). The chain's CDR3 is CASSMKAGPNTEAFF. The CDR3 nucleotides are TGTGCCAGTAGTATGAAGGCAGGGCCAAACACTGAAGCTTTCTTT.

This chain joins TRBV11-2 and TRBJ2-7, with 7 bases matching TRBD1. V dropped 2 bases and J dropped 2; count of bases not matched to a gene: 6. The germline V gene has CDR1 SGHAT and CDR2 FQNNGV. There are 15 residues in the CDR3. In DNA, the CDR3 is TGTGCCAGCAGCTTAAGGTGGGACAGACCCTACGAGCAGTACTTC. Amino acids: CASSLRWDRPYEQYF.

This clone appeared a single time. J is TRBJ2-1 and V is TRBV7-9; 7 bases fit TRBD2. Germline CDR1 is SEHNR and CDR2 is FQNEAQ (reference sequence). The CDR3 runs 15 residues. Trimming cost V 2 bases and J 6 bases; bases outside gene matches: 7. This CDR3 is CASSLSAGVFNEQFF. The DNA of the CDR3 is TGTGCCAGCAGCTTATCTGCGGGAGTTTTCAATGAGCAGTTCTTC.

This chain links TRBV18 with TRBJ2-1; no definite D call. Germline loops: CDR1 KGHSH, CDR2 LQKENI. The CDR3 runs to 14 residues. Trimming left V 0 bases short and J 1 base short, with 4 bases between. The CDR3 nucleotides are TGTGCCAGCTCACCACCGTCGTCCTACAATGAGCAGTTCTTC. Protein: CASSPPSSYNEQFF.

V and J are TRBV10-3 and TRBJ2-7, with 9 bases fitting TRBD1. The germline V gene has CDR1 ENHRY and CDR2 SYGVKD. The CDR3 is 15 amino acids. V lost 2 bases, J lost 2 bases, and 4 bases stayed unmatched. CDR3 loop: CAISEAGQGAYEQYF. DNA of the CDR3: TGTGCCATCAGTGAGGCGGGACAGGGTGCCTACGAGCAGTACTTC.

The chain recombines TRBV7-3 with TRBJ2-2; 7 bases line up with TRBD1. V shed 0 bases and J 6 bases; nucleotides not matched to a gene: 4. The V gene's germline CDR1 is SGHTA and CDR2 FQGTGA. CDR3 size: 15 residues. CDR3 nucleotide sequence: TGTGCCAGCAGCTTAACAGGGGGCGCAGCCGGGGAGCTGTTTTTT. Encoded protein: CASSLTGGAAGELFF.

The V and J genes are TRBV30 and TRBJ1-1; D is perhaps TRBD1 (6 bases). V lost 0 bases to trimming and J lost 4 bases, with 12 bases between them. The germline V gene has CDR1 GTSNPN and CDR2 SVGIG (reference sequence). The CDR3 length is 14 residues. The CDR3, as DNA: TGTGCCTGGAGTGTGGGCAGGGGAGGCACTGAAGCTTTCTTT. Encoded protein: CAWSVGRGGTEAFF.

The CDR3 loop is CASSRGKGSPLHF. The CDR3 nucleotides read TGTGCCAGCAGCAGGGGTAAGGGTTCACCCCTCCACTTT. The J gene is TRBJ1-6, the V gene TRBV2, with D perhaps matching TRBD1 (6 bases). The V gene's germline CDR1 is SNHLY and CDR2 FYNNEI. V was trimmed by 6 bases and J by 9 bases, leaving 12 bases between them. This CDR3 has 13 residues.

The CDR3 nucleotides are TGTGCCAGTAGTAAGGGGGCTCTGGGCTACACCTTC. Translating it yields CASSKGALGYTF. V and J are TRBV19 and TRBJ1-2; TRBD1 matches 7 bases. The CDR3 loop spans 12 amino acids. J was trimmed by 8 bases and V by 4 bases; bases with no gene match: 4. Germline-derived CDR1 and CDR2 are LNHDA and SQIVND (reference sequence). The entire variable domain, with the rest obtained from reference TRBV19 and TRBJ1-2, is as follows: DGGITQSPKYLFRKEGQNVTLSCEQNLNHDAMYWYRQDPGQGLRLIYYSQIVNDFQKGDIAEGYSVSREKKESFPLTVTSAQKNPTAFYLCASSKGALGYTFGSGTRLTVV.

V gene TRBV6-1 combines with J gene TRBJ2-7; D call uncertain. The CDR3 extends over 13 amino acids. Germline CDR1 is MNHNS and CDR2 is SASEGT. V was shortened by 1 base and J by 2 bases, with 6 bases between the two germline ends. CDR3 nucleotide sequence: TGTGCCAGCAGTGAAGACGGAACCTACGAGCAGTACTTC. Encoded protein: CASSEDGTYEQYF.

The chain carries TRBV5-1 and TRBJ2-3; D remains ambiguous. The germline V and J ends were trimmed by 4 bases and 4 bases, with 16 bases remaining between them. Germline loops: CDR1 SGHRS, CDR2 YFSETQ. The CDR3 has 15 amino acids. CDR3 sequence: CASSPPTGSADTQYF. The CDR3 bases are TGCGCCAGCAGCCCGCCGACCGGGTCCGCAGATACGCAGTATTTT.

The chain is built from TRBV9 and TRBJ1-6; D unresolved. The CDR3 is made up of 14 amino acids. Germline CDR1 reads SGDLS; CDR2 reads YYNGEE. V lost 1 base, J lost 6 bases, and 8 bases lay in between. CDR3 region: CASSVKSFNSPLHF. The DNA for the CDR3 is TGTGCCAGCAGCGTAAAAAGCTTTAATTCACCCCTCCACTTT.

The chain employs TRBV30 and TRBJ1-3; D ambiguous. This CDR3 contains 14 residues. The V gene lost 8 bases and the J gene lost 2 bases, with 16 bases spanning the gap. Germline V gene lookup returns CDR1 GTSNPN and CDR2 SVGIG (reference sequence). In nucleotides, the CDR3 is TGTGCCCAAGACCCACTTCGGACTGGAAACACCATATATTTT. Translated: CAQDPLRTGNTIYF.

The V gene is TRBV15, the J gene TRBJ2-5; 7 bases match TRBD1. After removal of 5 bases from V and 14 bases from J, the junction contained 5 bases not matched to a gene. The CDR3 contains 10 residues. Per germline, CDR1 LNHNV and CDR2 YYDKDF (reference sequence). This CDR3 reads CATSSGQFYF. The CDR3 DNA follows: TGTGCCACCAGCTCGGGACAGTTCTACTTC.

This chain links TRBV10-2 with TRBJ2-3; D not resolved. Germline CDR1 WSHSY, CDR2 SAAADI. This CDR3 spans 11 amino acids. The V end lost 0 bases, the J end lost 6 bases, and 1 base lay between the germline ends. This CDR3 is CASSESDTQYF. The CDR3 DNA follows: TGCGCCAGCAGTGAGTCGGATACGCAGTATTTT.